Following are 25 T cell receptor beta chains from one sample sequenced in a study of T cell repertoires in cytomegalovirus infection. TCRdb passed the reads through MiXCR, listing each CDR3 protein once. This sample has roughly 250,000 distinct CDR3 sequences; roughly 12% occur once, and the top ten carry 1.5% to 2%. The sequencing sample was made of PBMCs. These receptors were collected from a human donor in good health (CMV status not recorded). Some clones in this sample may be carry-over from other donors' samples.

This clonotype was counted ten times or more. The chain carries TRBV7-3 and TRBJ2-1; 8 bases map to TRBD2. The CDR3 extends over 15 amino acids. Per germline, CDR1 SGHTA and CDR2 FQGTGA. Unmatched junction bases numbered 12, after V lost 9 bases and J lost 5 bases. The CDR3 spells CASSLAGHTNNEQFF. DNA of the CDR3: TGTGCCAGTTCTTTAGCGGGGCATACCAACAATGAGCAGTTCTTC.

This clonotype occurred many times. The chain is built from TRBV6-2 or TRBV6-3 and TRBJ2-1; D may be TRBD1 (5 bases). Germline V gene data show CDR1 as MNHEY and CDR2 as SVGEGT. V lost 0 bases and J 8 bases, leaving 17 bases between the germline ends. The CDR3 contains 16 residues. The CDR3 is CASSYSKGDLWDEQFF. The CDR3 region has the DNA TGTGCCAGCAGTTACTCGAAAGGGGATTTATGGGATGAGCAGTTCTTC.

There are many counts of this clonotype. V usage is TRBV7-2 and J usage is TRBJ1-6; 7 bases fit TRBD1. The ends lost 5 bases at V and 7 bases at J; junction bases unmatched: 11. From germline, CDR1 is SGHTA and CDR2 FQGNSA. CDR3 length: 16 residues. The CDR3 sequence is CASSVVPGTENSPLHF. The CDR3 region has the DNA TGTGCCAGCAGCGTAGTCCCCGGGACAGAAAATTCACCCCTCCACTTT. Drawing the rest from reference TRBV7-2 and TRBJ1-6, the complete variable domain is GAGVSQSPSNKVTEKGKDVELRCDPISGHTALYWYRQSLGQGLEFLIYFQGNSAPDKSGLPSDRFSAERTGGSVSTLTIQRTQQEDSAVYLCASSVVPGTENSPLHFGNGTRLTVT.

The V and J genes are TRBV24-1 and TRBJ2-2; 11 nucleotides align to TRBD2. This CDR3 region has 17 residues. Germline CDR1 is KGHDR and CDR2 is SFDVKD. V dropped 7 bases and J dropped 2; count of bases not matched to a gene: 8. Here the CDR3 reads CATRDTSGRGNTGELFF. CDR3 in DNA: TGTGCCACCAGAGACACTAGCGGGAGAGGTAACACCGGGGAGCTGTTTTTT.

The table lists this clonotype with many counts. This chain links TRBV7-2 with TRBJ2-1; 8 bases are a match to TRBD2. Germline CDR1 reads SGHTA; CDR2 reads FQGNSA. V trimming: 6 bases; J trimming: 2 bases; junction bases outside the gene matches: 9. The CDR3 loop spans 16 amino acids. CDR3 bases: TGTGCCAGCAGTCGCCGGGGGGGACCCGCCTACAATGAGCAGTTCTTC. This sequence encodes CASSRRGGPAYNEQFF.

This clonotype was recorded many times. This chain joins TRBV20-1 and TRBJ2-7; TRBD2 agrees at 11 bases. V lost 0 bases and J lost 3; bases outside the gene matches: 7. Germline V gives CDR1 DFQATT, CDR2 SNEGSKA (reference sequence). The CDR3 contains 16 residues. For the CDR3, the DNA is TGCAGTGCTAGAGATAATGGACTAGCGGGCCTCTACGAGCAGTACTTC. Protein sequence: CSARDNGLAGLYEQYF.

This clonotype appeared many times. This rearrangement joins TRBV7-2 to TRBJ2-1, with 9 bases that match TRBD2. This CDR3 region has 16 residues. Trimming at V came to 4 bases and at J to 4 bases, leaving 8 bases not matched to a gene. Germline CDR1 SGHTA, CDR2 FQGNSA. The DNA of the CDR3 is TGTGCCAGCAGCTGGGGGGCGGGGGGGGGGTACAATGAGCAGTTCTTC. Protein sequence: CASSWGAGGGYNEQFF.

This chain connects TRBV7-2 to TRBJ1-1; no firm D call. Germline V lookup: CDR1 SGHTA, CDR2 FQGNSA. The CDR3 contains 12 residues. V shed 0 bases and J shed 9 bases, with 8 bases lying between them. CDR3 coding DNA: TGTGCCAGCAGCTTAGCGATCGGACAAGCTTTCTTT. It specifies CASSLAIGQAFF.

This clonotype was counted between two and nine times. The V call is TRBV6-2 or TRBV6-3, the J call TRBJ2-2; D remains ambiguous. V shed 2 bases and J shed 3 bases, with 7 bases lying between them. The CDR3 is 14 amino acids. Germline values: CDR1 MNHEY, CDR2 SVGEGT. CDR3 sequence reads: CASSYHLDTGELFF. DNA for the CDR3: TGTGCCAGCAGTTACCACCTGGACACCGGGGAGCTGTTTTTT.

This clonotype was picked up many times. CDR3: CASSHLSGNYNEQFF. CDR3 bases: TGCGCCAGCAGCCACCTGAGCGGAAACTACAATGAGCAGTTCTTC. This chain connects TRBV4-3 to TRBJ2-1; maybe TRBD2 (5 bases). Germline V gene data show CDR1 as LGHNA and CDR2 as YSLEER. V was trimmed by 3 bases and J by 3 bases, leaving 12 bases between them. CDR3 length: 15 residues.

The V gene is TRBV7-3, the J gene TRBJ1-1; D remains ambiguous. CDR1 is SGHTA and CDR2 is FQGTGA in the germline V gene. V was pared by 5 bases and J by 5 bases, with 15 bases between. This CDR3 contains 14 residues. CDR3 sequence: CASSPDIGGTEAFF. As DNA, the CDR3 is TGTGCCAGCAGCCCAGACATAGGTGGGACTGAAGCTTTCTTT.

This clonotype was detected only a few times. The CDR3 spells CASVVPEGQGNTGELFF. For the CDR3, the DNA is TGTGCCAGCGTAGTCCCGGAGGGACAGGGCAACACCGGGGAGCTGTTTTTT. The chain links TRBV7-9 to TRBJ2-2, with 9 bases fitting TRBD1. V was pared by 8 bases and J by 2 bases, with 12 bases of the junction left unmatched. This CDR3 contains 17 residues. Germline V CDR1 and CDR2: SEHNR, FQNEAQ (reference sequence).

This clonotype was detected only a few times. The chain carries TRBV20-1 and TRBJ1-2; 8 nucleotides match TRBD1. Germline V gives CDR1 DFQATT, CDR2 SNEGSKA (reference sequence). Trimming removed 5 bases from V and 0 bases from J; junction bases left unmatched: 5. CDR3 length: 14 amino acids. CDR3 nucleotide sequence: TGCAGTGCTGCCGGACAGGGAGCTAACTATGGCTACACCTTC. Translated, it gives CSAAGQGANYGYTF.

This clonotype has at least ten counts. CDR3 region: CASSRLGGVGELFF. CDR3 coding DNA: TGTGCCAGCAGCCGCTTAGGAGGGGTCGGGGAGCTGTTTTTT. J is TRBJ2-2 and V is TRBV7-2; weak D call: TRBD2 (6 bases). Looked up from germline, CDR1 is SGHTA and CDR2 is FQGNSA. The germline V and J ends were trimmed by 5 bases and 7 bases, with 14 bases remaining between them. CDR3 length: 14 amino acids.

This clonotype was counted only a few times. This chain joins TRBV28 and TRBJ2-3, with D tentatively TRBD2 (6 bases). Germline CDR1 MDHEN, CDR2 SYDVKM. Trimming removed 6 bases at V and 2 bases at J, with 24 bases between. The CDR3 spans 18 residues. CDR3: CASSLPGGGTSFTDTQYF. CDR3 nucleotide sequence: TGTGCCAGCAGCTTACCCGGAGGCGGGACCTCTTTCACAGATACGCAGTATTTT. Full variable domain (remainder filled in from reference TRBV28 and TRBJ2-3): DVKVTQSSRYLVKRTGEKVFLECVQDMDHENMFWYRQDPGLGLRLIYFSYDVKMKEKGDIPEGYSVSREKKERFSLILESASTNQTSMYLCASSLPGGGTSFTDTQYFGPGTRLTVL.

This clonotype was seen ten or more times. This chain links TRBV9 with TRBJ2-7, with unresolved D. V was shortened by 0 bases and J by 1 base, with 8 bases between the two germline ends. The CDR3 sequence is 14 residues long. Germline V gene data show CDR1 as SGDLS and CDR2 as YYNGEE. CDR3 loop: CASSVGDQSYEQYF. The DNA for the CDR3 is TGTGCCAGCAGCGTAGGAGACCAGTCCTACGAGCAGTACTTC. The full variable domain, completed using reference TRBV9 and TRBJ2-7, is DSGVTQTPKHLITATGQRVTLRCSPRSGDLSVYWYQQSLDQGLQFLIQYYNGEERAKGNILERFSAQQFPDLHSELNLSSLELGDSALYFCASSVGDQSYEQYFGPGTRLTVT.

The chain uses TRBV4-2 and TRBJ2-5; 16 bases fit TRBD2. The CDR3 consists of 19 residues. J was trimmed by 1 base and V by 5 bases; bases with no gene match: 10. CDR1 is LGHNA, CDR2 YNFKEQ, per germline. CDR3: CASSGSGTSGRALQETQYF. The DNA for the CDR3 is TGTGCCAGCAGCGGATCCGGGACTAGCGGGAGGGCGCTCCAAGAGACCCAGTACTTC.

This clonotype was seen more than once but under ten times. This rearrangement joins TRBV20-1 to TRBJ1-1; the D gene is possibly TRBD1 (6 bases). Trimming shortened V by 5 bases and J by 4 bases, and 17 bases separated the two germline ends. The CDR3 consists of 14 residues. Germline V gene sequence: CDR1 DFQATT, CDR2 SNEGSKA (reference sequence). The CDR3 sequence is CSALQGTTGTEAFF. The CDR3 nucleotides are TGCAGTGCTTTACAGGGTACGACGGGCACTGAAGCTTTCTTT.

This clonotype showed up just a few times. This chain joins TRBV24-1 and TRBJ2-1; 9 nucleotides agree with TRBD2. With 7 bases clipped from V and 4 bases from J, the junction kept 10 bases outside the gene matches. This CDR3 is 16 amino acids long. The germline V gene has CDR1 KGHDR and CDR2 SFDVKD. CDR3: CATSPGGLAGYNEQFF. The CDR3 DNA is TGTGCCACCAGCCCCGGGGGACTAGCAGGTTACAATGAGCAGTTCTTC.

This clonotype was counted only a few times. V usage is TRBV28 and J usage is TRBJ2-7; D is possibly TRBD2 (5 bases). V was cut by 8 bases and J by 6 bases, with 14 bases left in between. CDR1 is MDHEN, CDR2 SYDVKM, per germline. The CDR3 has 12 residues. CDR3 protein: CASGLARGEQYF. CDR3 coding DNA: TGTGCCAGCGGACTGGCTCGCGGCGAGCAGTACTTC. Full variable domain (outside the CDR3, taken from reference TRBV28 and TRBJ2-7): DVKVTQSSRYLVKRTGEKVFLECVQDMDHENMFWYRQDPGLGLRLIYFSYDVKMKEKGDIPEGYSVSREKKERFSLILESASTNQTSMYLCASGLARGEQYFGPGTRLTVT.

This sequence joins TRBV20-1 and TRBJ1-1, with D possibly TRBD1 on 5 matching bases. CDR1 and CDR2 (germline): DFQATT, SNEGSKA (reference sequence). V lost 5 bases and J lost 5, with 24 bases in between. This CDR3 is 16 amino acids long. CDR3 nucleotides: TGCAGTGCTCCGGGCCGTCGGTCAGGGTATAGGACTGAAGCTTTCTTT. Residues: CSAPGRRSGYRTEAFF.

This clonotype has only one observation. The V gene is TRBV12-3 or TRBV12-4, the J gene TRBJ2-7, with 9 bases matching TRBD2. With 3 bases clipped from V and 3 bases from J, the junction kept 3 bases outside the gene matches. The CDR3 is made up of 14 amino acids. The CDR3 region is CASSLTSGFYEQYF. CDR3 DNA: TGTGCCAGCAGTTTGACTAGCGGCTTCTACGAGCAGTACTTC.

This clonotype has at least ten counts. The J gene is TRBJ2-7, the V gene TRBV7-2, with no clear D. The CDR3 has 13 residues. V was trimmed by 4 bases and J by 6 bases, leaving 13 bases between them. Per germline, CDR1 SGHTA and CDR2 FQGNSA. Written as DNA, the CDR3 is TGTGCCAGCAGCTCCCGGACCGGTTCCGAGCAGTACTTC. This sequence encodes CASSSRTGSEQYF. Supplemented by reference TRBV7-2 and TRBJ2-7, the full variable domain reads GAGVSQSPSNKVTEKGKDVELRCDPISGHTALYWYRQSLGQGLEFLIYFQGNSAPDKSGLPSDRFSAERTGGSVSTLTIQRTQQEDSAVYLCASSSRTGSEQYFGPGTRLTVT.

This chain uses TRBV19 with TRBJ1-2; the match to TRBD1 covers 9 bases. Germline V lookup: CDR1 LNHDA, CDR2 SQIVND (reference sequence). CDR3 length: 15 amino acids. The J segment lost 7 bases and the V segment lost 7 bases, leaving 13 bases of the junction unmatched. CDR3 loop: CASMDPQQGAGGYTF. The CDR3 nucleotides read TGTGCCAGTATGGACCCCCAACAGGGGGCCGGTGGCTACACCTTC.

The sample holds many counts of this clonotype. This chain uses TRBV11-2 with TRBJ1-6; the match to TRBD1 covers 7 bases. Germline V gives CDR1 SGHAT, CDR2 FQNNGV. V gave up 6 bases and J gave up 7 bases; unmatched junction bases: 3. This CDR3 is built from 13 residues. CDR3 nucleotides: TGTGCCAGCAGACAGGGGCTCAATTCACCCCTCCACTTT. Residues: CASRQGLNSPLHF.